The T cell receptor (beta chain) described here comes from a study of regulatory T cells in long-lasting Graves disease. Germline V gene sequence: CDR1 MNHEY, CDR2 SMNVEV (reference sequence). V dropped 6 bases and J dropped 6 bases, with 19 bases sitting between them. This CDR3 region has 15 residues. Construction of the TCR beta libraries employed iRepertoire HTBI primers in conjunction with Arm-PCR of CDR3 regions. TCRdb used MiXCR to reprocess the multiplex PCR reads, holding one entry per CDR3 protein. This sample has some 460,000 distinct CDR3 sequences, with around 15% found just once. As to time point: newly diagnosed GD, antithyroid drugs for less than 3 months. PBMCs provided the RNA from which the TCR library was made. This clonotype has a count of ten or more. A further study also used this sample, focusing on T cells in Graves' hyperthyroidism and ophthalmopathy. That work contributes: Patients were excluded for uncontrolled infection, other autoimmune disease, pregnancy or lactation.

The sample in question was peripheral blood mononuclear cells (PBMCs), obtained at new diagnosis, from a patient treated with antithyroid drugs. J is TRBJ2-3 and V is TRBV27; possibly TRBD1 for D (6 bases). This sequence originates from a man aged 35 to 55 with Graves disease. The CDR3 region has the DNA TGTGCCAGCAGGCCCAGAGGGGGTAGGAGGGATACGCAGTATTTT. This gives the protein CASRPRGGRRDTQYF.